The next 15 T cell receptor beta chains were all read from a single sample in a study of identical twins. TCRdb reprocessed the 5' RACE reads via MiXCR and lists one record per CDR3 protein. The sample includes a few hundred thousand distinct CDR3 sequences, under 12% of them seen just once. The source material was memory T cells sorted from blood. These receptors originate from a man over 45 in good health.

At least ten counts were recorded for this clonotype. CDR3 protein: CSAGQGNSEKLFF. The DNA for the CDR3 is TGCAGTGCTGGACAGGGTAACTCTGAAAAACTGTTTTTT. This chain joins TRBV20-1 and TRBJ1-4; TRBD1 aligns across 8 bases. The CDR3 runs 13 residues. The trim removed 5 bases at V and 7 bases at J, leaving 6 bases unmatched. Germline values: CDR1 DFQATT, CDR2 SNEGSKA (reference sequence).

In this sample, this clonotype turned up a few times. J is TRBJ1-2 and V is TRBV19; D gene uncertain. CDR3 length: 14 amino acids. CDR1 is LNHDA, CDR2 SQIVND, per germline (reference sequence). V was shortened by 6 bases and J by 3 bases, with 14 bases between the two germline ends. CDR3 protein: CASSIGVLYYGYTF. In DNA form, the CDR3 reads TGTGCCAGTAGCATCGGGGTTCTTTACTATGGCTACACCTTC.

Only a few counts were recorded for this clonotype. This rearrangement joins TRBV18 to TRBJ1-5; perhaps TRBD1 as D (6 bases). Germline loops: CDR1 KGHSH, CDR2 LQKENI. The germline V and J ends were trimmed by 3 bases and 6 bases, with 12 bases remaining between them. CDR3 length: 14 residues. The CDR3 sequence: CASSPGQKLQPQHF. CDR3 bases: TGTGCCAGCTCACCGGGACAAAAGCTTCAGCCCCAGCATTTT.

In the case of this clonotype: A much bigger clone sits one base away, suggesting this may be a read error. CDR3 DNA: TGCGCCAGCAGCATTGACAGCGACTATAGCTACACCTTC. Its protein is CASSIDSDYSYTF. The J gene is TRBJ1-2, the V gene TRBV5-1, with D possibly matching TRBD1 (5 bases). Germline lookup yields CDR1 SGHRS and CDR2 YFSETQ. This CDR3 contains 13 residues.

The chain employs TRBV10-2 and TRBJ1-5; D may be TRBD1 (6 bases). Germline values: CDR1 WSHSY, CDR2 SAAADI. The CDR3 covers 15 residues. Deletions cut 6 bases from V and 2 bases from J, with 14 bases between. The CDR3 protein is CASSGAGVGNQPQHF. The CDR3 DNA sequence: TGCGCCAGCAGCGGCGCAGGGGTGGGCAATCAGCCCCAGCATTTT.

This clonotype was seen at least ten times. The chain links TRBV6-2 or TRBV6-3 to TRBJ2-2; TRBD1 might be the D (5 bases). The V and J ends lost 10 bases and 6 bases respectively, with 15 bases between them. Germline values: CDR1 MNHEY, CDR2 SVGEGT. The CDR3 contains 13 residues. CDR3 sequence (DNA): TGTGCCACGGATACTCAGGGTCCCGGGGAGCTGTTTTTT. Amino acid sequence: CATDTQGPGELFF.

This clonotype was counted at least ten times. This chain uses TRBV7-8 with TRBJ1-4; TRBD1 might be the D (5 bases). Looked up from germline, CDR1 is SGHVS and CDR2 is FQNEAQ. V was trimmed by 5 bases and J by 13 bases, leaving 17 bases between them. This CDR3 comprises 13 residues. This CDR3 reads CASSRRGELGLFF. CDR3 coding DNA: TGTGCCAGCAGCCGCCGGGGGGAATTGGGACTGTTTTTT.

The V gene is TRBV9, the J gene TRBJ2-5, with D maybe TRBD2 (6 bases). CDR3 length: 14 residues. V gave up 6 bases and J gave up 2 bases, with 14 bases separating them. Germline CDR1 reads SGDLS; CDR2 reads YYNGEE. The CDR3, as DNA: TGTGCCAGCACCCGGGACTTTAATCAAGAGACCCAGTACTTC. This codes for CASTRDFNQETQYF. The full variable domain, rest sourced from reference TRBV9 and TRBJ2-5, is DSGVTQTPKHLITATGQRVTLRCSPRSGDLSVYWYQQSLDQGLQFLIQYYNGEERAKGNILERFSAQQFPDLHSELNLSSLELGDSALYFCASTRDFNQETQYFGPGTRLLVL.

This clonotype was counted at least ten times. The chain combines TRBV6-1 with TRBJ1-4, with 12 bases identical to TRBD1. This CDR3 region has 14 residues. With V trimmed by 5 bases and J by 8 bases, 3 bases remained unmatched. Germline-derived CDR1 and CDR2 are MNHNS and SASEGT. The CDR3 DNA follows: TGTGCCAGCAGTCGGGACAGGGGGCGAGAAAAACTGTTTTTT. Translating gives CASSRDRGREKLFF.

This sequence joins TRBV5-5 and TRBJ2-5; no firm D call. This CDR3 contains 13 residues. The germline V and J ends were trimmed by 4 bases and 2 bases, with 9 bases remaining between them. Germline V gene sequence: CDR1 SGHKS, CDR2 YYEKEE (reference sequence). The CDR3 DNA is TGTGCCAGCAGCCAGACCGTACAAGAGACCCAGTACTTC. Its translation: CASSQTVQETQYF.

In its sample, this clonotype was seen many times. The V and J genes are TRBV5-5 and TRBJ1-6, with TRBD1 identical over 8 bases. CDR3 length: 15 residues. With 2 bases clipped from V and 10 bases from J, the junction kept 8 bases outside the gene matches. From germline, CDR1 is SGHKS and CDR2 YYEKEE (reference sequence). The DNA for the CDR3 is TGTGCCAGCAGCTTCCGACAGGGGACGGAATCACCCCTCCACTTT. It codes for CASSFRQGTESPLHF.

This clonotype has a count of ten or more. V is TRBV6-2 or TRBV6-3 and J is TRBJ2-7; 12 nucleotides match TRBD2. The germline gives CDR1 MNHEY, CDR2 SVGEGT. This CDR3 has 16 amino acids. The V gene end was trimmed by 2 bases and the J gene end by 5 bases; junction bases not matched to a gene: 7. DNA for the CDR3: TGTGCCAGCAGTTACCCACTAGCGGGGGGCCGGGACGAGCAGTACTTC. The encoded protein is CASSYPLAGGRDEQYF.

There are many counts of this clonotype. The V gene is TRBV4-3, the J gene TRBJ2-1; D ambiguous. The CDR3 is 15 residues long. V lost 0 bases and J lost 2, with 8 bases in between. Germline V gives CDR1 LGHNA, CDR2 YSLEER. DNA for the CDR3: TGCGCCAGCAGCCAAGAGTGGGGTCCCTACAATGAGCAGTTCTTC. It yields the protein CASSQEWGPYNEQFF.

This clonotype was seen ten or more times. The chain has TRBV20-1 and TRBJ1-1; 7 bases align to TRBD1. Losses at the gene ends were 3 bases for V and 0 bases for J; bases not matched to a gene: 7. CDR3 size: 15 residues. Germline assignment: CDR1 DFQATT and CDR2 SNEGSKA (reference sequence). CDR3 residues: CSARLSGQMNTEAFF. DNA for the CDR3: TGCAGTGCTAGGCTCTCGGGACAGATGAACACTGAAGCTTTCTTT.

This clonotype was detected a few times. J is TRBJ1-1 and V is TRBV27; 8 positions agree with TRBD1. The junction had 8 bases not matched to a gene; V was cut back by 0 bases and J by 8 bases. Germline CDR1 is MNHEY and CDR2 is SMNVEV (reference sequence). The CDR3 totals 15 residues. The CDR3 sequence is CASSLSYRGMTEAFF. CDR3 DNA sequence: TGTGCCAGCAGTTTATCTTACAGGGGGATGACGGAAGCTTTCTTT.